These T cell receptor beta chains were read from a single sample in a study of CD8 T cells in ankylosing spondylitis. TCRdb redid the calling of the 5' RACE reads with MiXCR, one entry per CDR3 protein. In the table there are about 480,000 distinct CDR3 sequences, 17% of which are singletons. Material: blood, either unsorted or a sorted T cell fraction (not recorded which). The receptors stem from a male donor with ankylosing spondylitis. The CDR3 runs from the conserved cysteine through the conserved F or W.

V gene	CDR3 protein
TRBV4-3	CASSQPGQLTGELFF
TRBV28	CASSSQGGKKPLHF
TRBV5-1	CASSSTGQGNTEAFF
TRBV5-8	CASSRGAGYNEQFF
TRBV7-2	CASSLGGRTYEQYF
TRBV12-3/TRBV12-4	CASSFYGTVFSF
TRBV3-1	CASSLGQQFNSPLHF
TRBV20-1	CSARDHLSPGLAGRNEQYF
TRBV5-1	CASSLVGDRGYGYTF
TRBV12-3/TRBV12-4	CASSPTWEAPLHF
TRBV7-9	CASSRAPSETQYF
TRBV12-3/TRBV12-4	CASSFTLTDTQYF
TRBV20-1	CRISGTDSYEQYF
TRBV6-1	CASSGGKIGSYEQYF
TRBV20-1	CSAQMRSGSVTGELFF
TRBV29-1	CSVVVAGSYEAFF
TRBV7-2	CASSSPDRGSYNEQFF
TRBV7-2	CASSWTSGAYEQYF
TRBV6-4	CASSRRGDYEQYF
TRBV27	CASRNLGTGRSEQYF
TRBV6-2/TRBV6-3	CASSYRGNTEAFF
TRBV18	CASSRPEETQYF
TRBV20-1	CSAGGLAGASTDTQYF
TRBV25-1	CASSRGSYEQYF
TRBV6-1	CASSRQGWTEAFF
TRBV27	CASSLSRERTDTQYF
TRBV12-3/TRBV12-4	CASSTAPRWQFF
TRBV20-1	CSARATQVTGELFF
TRBV24-1	CATSDPGQGRDTQYF
TRBV12-3/TRBV12-4	CASRPELETTDTQYF
TRBV25-1	CASSRDTSLYNEQFF
TRBV12-3/TRBV12-4	CASSLGQGVRETQYF
TRBV11-2	CASSPRVILGVNEQFF
TRBV9	CASSVAPDAEAFF
TRBV20-1	CSARVRPRAGITYNEQFF
TRBV12-3/TRBV12-4	CASSFGQGGFLETQYF
TRBV2	CASHGYSNQPQHF
TRBV29-1	CSVDSGWKNIQYF
TRBV9	CASSPSSTYEQYF
TRBV7-9	CASSSPPFRGTEAFF
TRBV6-2/TRBV6-3	CASSSSQRGLGGNTIYF
TRBV12-3/TRBV12-4	CASSPREDGELFF
TRBV28	CASSPRDRTHTGELFF
TRBV5-1	CASSLYGDSNQPQHF
TRBV4-3	CASSQAGVGAQQFF
TRBV7-2	CASSSNRAGANVLTF
TRBV27	CASSRQGPNTEAFF
TRBV12-3/TRBV12-4	CASSLGGTNTIYF
TRBV29-1	CSVRTGTGSSYEQYF
TRBV7-8	CASSLAGHTSNQPQHF
TRBV24-1	CATSDRDGENTEAFF
TRBV11-2	CASSPRQKAGMGKNIQYF
TRBV6-2/TRBV6-3	CASKKTSGAEQYF
TRBV6-1	CASRRKMGDSQNSPLHF
TRBV20-1	CSAGGGSNEQFF
TRBV15	CATSREGLAGGTTDTQYF